This paragraph covers one T cell receptor beta chain sequence. Its cognate antigen is unknown. This entry is derived from a study of tumor and adjacent non-tumor tissue in lung cancer. Study results and caveats: In normal lung, the top 100 clones were significantly more dominant than in tumor. Compared with tumor, normal lung showed significantly lower TCR diversity.

RNA was extracted from bulk tissue without any cell sorting. The library came from three nested PCR rounds adapted from ARM-PCR protocols. TCRdb re-called the multiplex PCR reads with MiXCR, one entry per CDR3 protein. The sample includes tens of thousands of distinct CDR3 sequences, 55% to 75% of them seen just once. Material for sequencing was lung tumor tissue. The clonotype was recovered from a man aged 45 to 65 with non-small cell lung cancer.

CDR3 in amino acids: CSARMRQGQETQYF. In nucleotides, the CDR3 is TGCAGTGCTAGAATGAGACAGGGGCAAGAGACCCAGTACTTC. This chain connects TRBV20-1 to TRBJ2-5; 8 bases are shared with TRBD1. This CDR3 is built from 14 residues. Germline-derived CDR1 and CDR2 are DFQATT and SNEGSKA (reference sequence). Unmatched junction bases numbered 4, after V lost 2 bases and J lost 2 bases.